One and the same sample provided the 27 T cell receptor beta chains below, sequenced in a study of control samples from healthy donors and cancer patients. Libraries were prepared by immunoSEQ multiplex PCR; TCRdb keeps only in-frame clonotypes and omits some of them. The table has around 110,000 clones, more than 75% seen once. The sample taken for sequencing was blood. The source is an older woman in good health.

The chain links TRBV19 to TRBJ2-6; D not certain. Trimming stripped 4 bases from V and 0 bases from J, with 10 bases between. CDR3 length: 16 residues. Germline V gives CDR1 LNHDA, CDR2 SQIVND (reference sequence). The CDR3 region is CASSTSRVSGANVLTF. The CDR3 coding sequence is TGTGCCAGTAGTACTTCAAGGGTCTCTGGGGCCAACGTCCTGACTTTC.

This clone came up once. The chain joins TRBV9 to TRBJ2-1, with 7 bases fitting TRBD1. Germline lookup yields CDR1 SGDLS and CDR2 YYNGEE. V shed 3 bases and J 9 bases; nucleotides not matched to a gene: 6. The CDR3 is 13 amino acids. Written as DNA, the CDR3 is TGTGCCAGCAGCGGAACAGGGGTAGGTGAGCAGTTCTTC. Protein sequence: CASSGTGVGEQFF.

V gene TRBV7-9 combines with J gene TRBJ2-1; possible D gene TRBD1, 5 bases. CDR1 and CDR2 (germline): SEHNR, FQNEAQ (reference sequence). Trimming removed 3 bases from V and 7 bases from J, with 10 bases in between. The CDR3 has 13 amino acids. The DNA for the CDR3 is TGTGCCAGCAGCTTCTTAAGGGGAAATGAGCAGTTCTTC. This sequence encodes CASSFLRGNEQFF.

The CDR3 sequence is CASSFSGDEQYF. Written as DNA, the CDR3 is TGTGCCAGCAGCTTCTCAGGCGACGAGCAGTACTTC. The chain couples TRBV5-4 to TRBJ2-7, with D unresolved. V dropped 2 bases and J dropped 5 bases, with 8 bases sitting between them. CDR1 and CDR2 from the germline V gene are SGHNT and YYREEE (reference sequence). This CDR3 has 12 amino acids.

The rearrangement links TRBV29-1 to TRBJ2-5, with D possibly called TRBD1 or TRBD2 (5 bases each). This CDR3 spans 13 amino acids. Deletions cut 4 bases from V and 5 bases from J, with 14 bases between. CDR1 is SQVTM and CDR2 is ANQGSEA in the germline V gene. The CDR3 sequence is CSVVRLWGETQYF. In DNA form, the CDR3 reads TGCAGCGTTGTTCGACTGTGGGGGGAGACCCAGTACTTC.

As DNA, the CDR3 is TGTGCCAGCAGTGACCGAATTTACTACGAGCAGTACTTC. Translation: CASSDRIYYEQYF. The chain uses TRBV2 and TRBJ2-7, with D hard to call. Germline assignment: CDR1 SNHLY and CDR2 FYNNEI. The CDR3 has 13 amino acids. Between the trimmed V and J ends, which lost 3 bases and 3 bases, there was a span of 9 bases.

This rearrangement joins TRBV4-1 to TRBJ1-4; maybe TRBD1 (5 bases). This CDR3 is 16 amino acids long. The germline gives CDR1 MGHRA, CDR2 YSYEKL. Between the trimmed V and J ends, which lost 3 bases and 2 bases, there was a span of 13 bases. The CDR3 DNA follows: TGCGCCAGCAGCCAGGGGACCCGGGGGACTAATGAAAAACTGTTTTTT. This translates into CASSQGTRGTNEKLFF.

The chain recombines TRBV27 with TRBJ2-5, with D perhaps TRBD1 or TRBD2 (5 bases each). The V gene lost 5 bases and the J gene lost 0 bases, with 22 bases spanning the gap. The germline V gene has CDR1 MNHEY and CDR2 SMNVEV (reference sequence). This CDR3 spans 18 amino acids. The CDR3 bases are TGTGCCAGCAGTCATCGACCGGGACGGAATCCGTACCAAGAGACCCAGTACTTC. It is translated as CASSHRPGRNPYQETQYF.

This sequence joins TRBV5-1 and TRBJ1-4, with D possibly TRBD1 on 5 matching bases. The V end was cut by 2 bases, the J end by 8 bases, with 13 bases between. From germline, CDR1 is SGHRS and CDR2 YFSETQ. There are 14 residues in the CDR3. The CDR3 is CASSFGGIDEKLFF. The CDR3, as DNA: TGCGCCAGCAGCTTCGGGGGAATCGACGAAAAACTGTTTTTT.

The rearrangement joins TRBV5-1 to TRBJ1-1; D is perhaps TRBD1 (6 bases). CDR1 is SGHRS and CDR2 is YFSETQ in the germline V gene. V was clipped by 6 bases and J by 6 bases, with 18 bases between them. This CDR3 spans 14 amino acids. Here the CDR3 DNA reads TGCGCCAGCACCAGGAGCGGGGGGGGCGCTGAAGCTTTCTTT. It yields the protein CASTRSGGGAEAFF.

The DNA of the CDR3 is TGTGCCAGCAGTGAGGTGCGGGGACAGACAACCTATGGCTACACCTTC. It specifies CASSEVRGQTTYGYTF. The chain employs TRBV6-1 and TRBJ1-2; 7 bases match TRBD1. With V trimmed by 3 bases and J by 4 bases, 11 bases remained unmatched. CDR3 length equals 16 residues. Germline V lookup: CDR1 MNHNS, CDR2 SASEGT.

The V call is TRBV11-2, the J call TRBJ2-3, with D unclear. Per the germline V gene, CDR1 is SGHAT and CDR2 is FQNNGV. Trimming took off 5 bases at V and 4 bases at J, with 10 bases between the two ends. The CDR3 length is 13 residues. CDR3 in DNA: TGTGCCAGCAGCCCCCGGACCTCAGATACGCAGTATTTT. Encoded protein: CASSPRTSDTQYF.

The chain links TRBV4-2 to TRBJ2-3, with D unresolved. This CDR3 is built from 15 residues. V lost 1 base and J lost 6, with 14 bases in between. CDR1 is LGHNA, CDR2 YNFKEQ, per germline. The DNA of the CDR3 is TGTGCCAGCAGCCAAGCCCGAGGTACGGGCGATACGCAGTATTTT. This translates into CASSQARGTGDTQYF.

The rearrangement links TRBV7-2 to TRBJ1-5, with D perhaps TRBD1 (5 bases). Trimming left V 0 bases short and J 4 bases short, with 10 bases between. From germline, CDR1 is SGHTA and CDR2 FQGNSA. The CDR3 has 15 amino acids. CDR3 protein: CASSLARGGNQPQHF. DNA of the CDR3: TGTGCCAGCAGCTTAGCGAGGGGAGGGAATCAGCCCCAGCATTTT.

This chain joins TRBV7-2 and TRBJ2-6; 7 bases fit TRBD1. CDR1 is SGHTA and CDR2 is FQGNSA in the germline V gene. The CDR3 is made up of 15 amino acids. V shed 5 bases, J shed 3 bases, and the junction held 4 bases outside the gene matches. The CDR3 region has the DNA TGTGCCAGCAGCGCACAGGGGATTGGGGCCAACGTCCTGACTTTC. Translated, it gives CASSAQGIGANVLTF.

This clone was observed once. The chain uses TRBV6-5 and TRBJ1-5; D ambiguous. CDR3 length: 14 amino acids. Germline V lookup: CDR1 MNHEY, CDR2 SVGAGI. The V gene lost 2 bases and the J gene lost 0 bases, with 5 bases spanning the gap. In DNA, the CDR3 is TGTGCCAGCAGTTACCGGGGTAGCAATCAGCCCCAGCATTTT. Translating it yields CASSYRGSNQPQHF.

This clone was recorded once. V gene TRBV4-3 combines with J gene TRBJ1-5; the match to TRBD1 covers 7 bases. The V and J ends lost 3 bases and 5 bases, in that order; junction bases with no gene match: 10. Germline CDR1 LGHNA, CDR2 YSLEER. The CDR3 extends over 16 amino acids. The CDR3 sequence: CASSHLNRDRDQPQHF. The CDR3 DNA follows: TGCGCCAGCAGCCACCTAAACCGGGACAGAGATCAGCCCCAGCATTTT.

The CDR3 is CASSDGGFSYGYTF. CDR3 DNA: TGTGCCAGCAGTGACGGGGGTTTCAGCTATGGCTACACCTTC. The chain couples TRBV2 to TRBJ1-2, with D possibly being TRBD1 (5 bases). CDR1 is SNHLY, CDR2 FYNNEI, per germline. V was shortened by 3 bases and J by 4 bases, with 12 bases between the two germline ends. This CDR3 is 14 amino acids long.

This chain links TRBV6-5 with TRBJ1-2, with D perhaps TRBD1 (6 bases). Trimming stripped 0 bases from V and 4 bases from J, with 12 bases between. The CDR3 sequence is 15 residues long. The germline V gene has CDR1 MNHEY and CDR2 SVGAGI. The CDR3, as DNA: TGTGCCAGCAGTTACTCGGGGGGGCGGATCTATGGCTACACCTTC. Its protein product is CASSYSGGRIYGYTF.

The chain joins TRBV29-1 to TRBJ1-1; D not certain. Deletions cut 8 bases from V and 1 base from J, with 11 bases between. The CDR3 is made up of 12 amino acids. The V gene's germline CDR1 is SQVTM and CDR2 ANQGSEA. The CDR3 bases are TGCAGCACCTGGGGAAGGAACACTGAAGCTTTCTTT. Translated: CSTWGRNTEAFF.

The chain combines TRBV7-2 with TRBJ1-1, with 7 bases that match TRBD1. CDR1 and CDR2 (germline): SGHTA, FQGNSA. V shed 5 bases, J shed 1 base, and the junction held 4 bases outside the gene matches. The length of the CDR3 is 14 residues. The CDR3 DNA reads as TGTGCCAGCAGCCCGGGGACAGCGAACACTGAAGCTTTCTTT. Its translation is CASSPGTANTEAFF.

The gene calls are TRBV5-1 and TRBJ2-3, with TRBD2 matching 9 bases. Unmatched junction bases numbered 5, after V lost 0 bases and J lost 0 bases. The V gene's germline CDR1 is SGHRS and CDR2 YFSETQ. The CDR3 consists of 17 residues. CDR3 protein: CASSLVPSGTSTDTQYF. Written as DNA, the CDR3 is TGCGCCAGCAGCTTGGTGCCTAGCGGGACTAGCACAGATACGCAGTATTTT.

This clone came up once. The V gene is TRBV6-6, the J gene TRBJ2-1, with TRBD2 identical over 8 bases. This CDR3 has 16 amino acids. The ends lost 2 bases at V and 7 bases at J; junction bases unmatched: 10. CDR1 is MNHNY and CDR2 is SVGAGI in the germline V gene (reference sequence). CDR3 amino acids: CASSYPLAGTSNEQFF. The CDR3 DNA reads TGTGCCAGCAGTTACCCATTAGCGGGGACTTCGAATGAGCAGTTCTTC.

The chain employs TRBV6-5 and TRBJ2-7, with 12 bases lining up with TRBD1. This CDR3 is 14 amino acids long. V shed 6 bases, J shed 4 bases, and the junction held 4 bases outside the gene matches. CDR1 and CDR2 (germline): MNHEY, SVGAGI. In nucleotides, the CDR3 is TGTGCCAGCAGGAGGGGACAGGGGGCGTACGAGCAGTACTTC. It yields the protein CASRRGQGAYEQYF.

This chain connects TRBV11-2 to TRBJ1-2; weak D call: TRBD1 (6 bases). CDR1 and CDR2 (germline): SGHAT, FQNNGV. The CDR3 covers 14 residues. V was pared by 1 base and J by 5 bases, with 11 bases between. DNA of the CDR3: TGTGCCAGCAGCTTAGGGGGAAGGGGGTATGGCTACACCTTC. This codes for CASSLGGRGYGYTF.

The CDR3 nucleotides are TGTGCCAGCAGCCAGACTACCCTCCACCCATACGAGCAGTACTTC. It is translated as CASSQTTLHPYEQYF. The chain is built from TRBV7-9 and TRBJ2-7; a possible D gene is TRBD2 (5 bases). V lost 5 bases to trimming and J lost 4 bases, with 18 bases between them. This CDR3 is 15 amino acids long. Germline CDR1 SEHNR, CDR2 FQNEAQ (reference sequence).

The chain carries TRBV7-9 and TRBJ2-1, with 7 bases fitting TRBD2. J was trimmed by 10 bases and V by 5 bases; bases with no gene match: 5. Per germline, CDR1 SEHNR and CDR2 FQNEAQ (reference sequence). CDR3 size: 12 residues. CDR3 DNA: TGTGCCAGCAGCCTCCAACTAGCGGAGCAGTTCTTC. It yields the protein CASSLQLAEQFF.